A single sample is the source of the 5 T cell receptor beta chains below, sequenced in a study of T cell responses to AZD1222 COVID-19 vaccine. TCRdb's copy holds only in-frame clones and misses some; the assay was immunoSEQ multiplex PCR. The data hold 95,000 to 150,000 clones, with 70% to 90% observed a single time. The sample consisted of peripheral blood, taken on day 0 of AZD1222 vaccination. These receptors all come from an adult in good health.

For the CDR3, the DNA is TGTGCCAGCAGTTCTACCCCCCAACCGAGGCCCTACGAGCAGTACTTC. Translated, it gives CASSSTPQPRPYEQYF. This chain uses TRBV27 with TRBJ2-7; no clear D gene. The CDR3 has 16 amino acids. The germline V and J ends were trimmed by 4 bases and 2 bases, with 18 bases remaining between them. Germline loops: CDR1 MNHEY, CDR2 SMNVEV (reference sequence).

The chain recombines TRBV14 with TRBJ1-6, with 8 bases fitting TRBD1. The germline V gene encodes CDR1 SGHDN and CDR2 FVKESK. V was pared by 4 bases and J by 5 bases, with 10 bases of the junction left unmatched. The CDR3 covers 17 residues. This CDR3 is CASSLRDRWTNNSPLHF. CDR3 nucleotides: TGTGCCAGCAGCCTCCGGGACAGGTGGACCAATAATTCACCCCTCCACTTT.

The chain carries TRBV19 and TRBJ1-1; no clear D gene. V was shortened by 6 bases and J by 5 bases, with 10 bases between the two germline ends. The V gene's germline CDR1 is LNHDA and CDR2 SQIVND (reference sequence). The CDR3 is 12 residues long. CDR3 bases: TGTGCCAGTAGCAATTGGAAGACTGAAGCTTTCTTT. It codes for CASSNWKTEAFF.

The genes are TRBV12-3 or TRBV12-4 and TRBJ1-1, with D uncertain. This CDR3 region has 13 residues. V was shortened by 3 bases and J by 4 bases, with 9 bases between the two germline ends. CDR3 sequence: CASSFLGITEAFF. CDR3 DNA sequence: TGTGCCAGCAGTTTCTTAGGGATCACTGAAGCTTTCTTT.

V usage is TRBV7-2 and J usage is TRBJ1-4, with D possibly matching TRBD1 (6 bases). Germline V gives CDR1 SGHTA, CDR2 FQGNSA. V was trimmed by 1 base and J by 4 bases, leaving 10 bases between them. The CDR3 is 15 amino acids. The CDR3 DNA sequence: TGTGCCAGCAGCTTAGATCCAGGGGTTAATGAAAAACTGTTTTTT. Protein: CASSLDPGVNEKLFF.